Each of the 20 T cell receptor beta chains below was sequenced from the same sample in a study of cytomegalovirus exposure and HLA in healthy donors. 13 Jbeta primers and 60 Vbeta primers were used for the PCR. Using immunoSEQ multiplex PCR, the repertoire was profiled, and TCRdb retains in-frame clones only, with some absent. The table includes fewer than 130,000 clones, 60% to 85% detected once. The material sequenced was PBMCs. The receptors come from a woman in her fifties or sixties in good health and CMV-seropositive.

The V call is TRBV6-6, the J call TRBJ2-5; weak D call: TRBD2 (6 bases). Trimming stripped 11 bases from V and 0 bases from J, with 7 bases between. Per the germline V gene, CDR1 is MNHNY and CDR2 is SVGAGI (reference sequence). The CDR3 is made up of 11 amino acids. For the CDR3, the DNA is TGTGCCGGGGGGTACCAAGAGACCCAGTACTTC. Encoded protein: CAGGYQETQYF.

Turning to this clone: An end of the junction does not agree with germline; a read error may underlie this. Within the sample, other DNA sequences also encode this same CDR3. This sequence joins TRBV7-3 and TRBJ1-1, with 8 nucleotides matching TRBD1. The CDR3 spans 15 residues. Germline CDR1 and CDR2: SGHTA and FQGTGA. CDR3: CASSSGTGRNTEAFF. Here the CDR3 DNA reads TGTGCCAGCAGCTCAGGGACAGGTAGGAACACTGAGGCTTTCTTT.

The V call is TRBV6-1, the J call TRBJ1-1; 8 bases align to TRBD1. Looked up from germline, CDR1 is MNHNS and CDR2 is SASEGT. This CDR3 is built from 14 residues. V lost 4 bases to trimming and J lost 5 bases; unmatched junction nucleotides: 6. CDR3 sequence: CASSVRQGRTEAFF. The DNA for the CDR3 is TGTGCCAGCAGTGTCCGACAGGGGAGGACTGAAGCTTTCTTT.

V gene TRBV27 combines with J gene TRBJ1-5; D is ambiguous. Deletions cut 1 base from V and 3 bases from J, with 7 bases between. There are 14 residues in the CDR3. Germline V gives CDR1 MNHEY, CDR2 SMNVEV (reference sequence). The CDR3 DNA reads TGTGCCAGCAGTTTATACGGGTTCAATCAGCCCCAGCATTTT. It translates to CASSLYGFNQPQHF.

The chain is built from TRBV6-1 and TRBJ2-5, with a weak D call TRBD2 (6 bases). The end of the DNA fits TRBJ2-7 better, so the J call may be wrong. The CDR3 contains 14 residues. Per germline, CDR1 MNHNS and CDR2 SASEGT. CDR3 DNA: TGTGCCAGCAGTGAAGACGGGAGCGCCTACGAGCAGTACTTC. It yields the protein CASSEDGSAYEQYF.

The chain carries TRBV23-1 and TRBJ2-5, with 7 bases aligning to TRBD2. TRBV23-1 is assigned to the ORF class and has an uncertain function. V shed 4 bases, J shed 5 bases, and the junction held 13 bases outside the gene matches. The length of the CDR3 is 16 residues. DNA of the CDR3: TGCGCCAGCAGTCGTAAGGTGGGGGAGGGATGGGAGACCCAGTACTTC. Translation gives CASSRKVGEGWETQYF.

This clone was observed a few times. This sequence joins TRBV19 and TRBJ2-1; 7 nucleotides agree with TRBD2. This CDR3 region has 15 residues. The V and J ends lost 7 bases and 2 bases, in that order; junction bases with no gene match: 8. Germline CDR1 is LNHDA and CDR2 is SQIVND (reference sequence). CDR3 DNA sequence: TGTGCCAGTACCCGCGGGAGAGGGGCCTACAATGAGCAGTTCTTC. Protein: CASTRGRGAYNEQFF.

In its sample, this clone was seen a few times. The chain employs TRBV10-3 and TRBJ1-5; D might be TRBD1 (6 bases). The ends were cut back, 8 bases at V and 0 bases at J, with 14 bases in the middle. Germline V gives CDR1 ENHRY, CDR2 SYGVKD. The CDR3 has 15 amino acids. The CDR3 loop is CAIGTGFSSNQPQHF. DNA of the CDR3: TGTGCCATCGGAACAGGGTTTAGTAGCAATCAGCCCCAGCATTTT.

Comments on this clone: The junction shows a germline mismatch at one end, possibly a read error. V is TRBV7-9 and J is TRBJ2-5; D unclear. The CDR3 runs 14 residues. In germline, CDR1 is SEHNR, CDR2 FQNEAQ (reference sequence). CDR3 sequence reads: CSSSLVATGETQYF. The DNA of the CDR3 is TGTTCCAGCAGCTTAGTCGCGACTGGGGAGACCCAGTACTTC.

The chain combines TRBV5-1 with TRBJ2-1, with 8 bases that match TRBD2. The CDR3 loop spans 15 amino acids. V was clipped by 2 bases and J by 3 bases; unmatched bases: 4. The germline V gene has CDR1 SGHRS and CDR2 YFSETQ. CDR3 region: CASSLAGVRYNEQFF. In nucleotides, the CDR3 is TGCGCCAGCAGCTTAGCGGGAGTTCGCTACAATGAGCAGTTCTTC.

The rearrangement uses TRBV5-6 and TRBJ2-5; 10 nucleotides align to TRBD2. V shed 1 base, J shed 5 bases, and the junction held 14 bases outside the gene matches. CDR3 size: 18 residues. CDR1 is SGHDT and CDR2 is YYEEEE in the germline V gene. This chain's CDR3 is CASSLWLAGVLGPETQYF. CDR3 DNA: TGTGCCAGCAGCTTGTGGCTAGCGGGAGTATTGGGGCCGGAGACCCAGTACTTC. Supplemented by reference TRBV5-6 and TRBJ2-5, the full variable domain reads DAGVTQSPTHLIKTRGQQVTLRCSPKSGHDTVSWYQQALGQGPQFIFQYYEEEERQRGNFPDRFSGHQFPNYSSELNVNALLLGDSALYLCASSLWLAGVLGPETQYFGPGTRLLVL.

Only one count was recorded for this clone. This chain's CDR3 is CASSSRKLAGSYNEQFF. Here the CDR3 DNA reads TGTGCCAGCAGCTCACGTAAACTAGCGGGATCCTACAATGAGCAGTTCTTC. The chain employs TRBV9 and TRBJ2-1; TRBD2 matches 10 bases. Trimming at V came to 4 bases and at J to 1 base, leaving 8 bases not matched to a gene. Germline lookup yields CDR1 SGDLS and CDR2 YYNGEE. The CDR3 has 17 residues.

This chain uses TRBV5-1 with TRBJ2-5, with 9 bases aligning to TRBD2. Per the germline V gene, CDR1 is SGHRS and CDR2 is YFSETQ. The CDR3 extends over 17 amino acids. V was clipped by 2 bases and J by 4 bases; unmatched bases: 12. This chain's CDR3 is CASSLVGLARLGETQYF. CDR3 DNA: TGCGCCAGCAGCTTAGTTGGACTAGCGCGTCTAGGAGAGACCCAGTACTTC.

The CDR3 loop is CASSLVQENTEAFF. In nucleotides, the CDR3 is TGTGCCAGCAGCTTAGTACAGGAAAACACTGAAGCTTTCTTT. The V call is TRBV7-2, the J call TRBJ1-1; D is perhaps TRBD1 (5 bases). V was pared by 1 base and J by 2 bases, with 8 bases between. Germline values: CDR1 SGHTA, CDR2 FQGNSA. This CDR3 is 14 amino acids long.

CDR3 nucleotide sequence: TGTGCCAGCAGCAAAGATTCGGCAGGGGGTAGTACAGATACGCAGTATTTT. It encodes CASSKDSAGGSTDTQYF. This chain connects TRBV21-1 to TRBJ2-3; the DNA was not used to check the table's D call, TRBD1. TRBV21-1 is classified as a pseudogene. This CDR3 has 17 amino acids.

The chain employs TRBV18 and TRBJ2-1; tentative D call: TRBD1 (6 bases). V was clipped by 2 bases and J by 3 bases, with 11 bases between them. The germline V gene has CDR1 KGHSH and CDR2 LQKENI. The CDR3 runs 15 residues. This CDR3 is CASSPTVQGYNEQFF. The CDR3 DNA follows: TGTGCCAGCTCACCAACGGTACAGGGCTACAATGAGCAGTTCTTC.

This sequence joins TRBV25-1 and TRBJ1-1; tentatively, D is TRBD1 (5 bases). CDR1 MGHDK and CDR2 SYGVNS come from the germline V gene. V was trimmed by 4 bases and J by 5 bases, leaving 11 bases between them. The CDR3 has 13 residues. This CDR3 is CASSGVQGTEAFF. CDR3 nucleotides: TGTGCCAGCAGTGGGGTTCAGGGAACTGAAGCTTTCTTT.

The chain uses TRBV2 and TRBJ2-7; no reliable D call. CDR1 is SNHLY and CDR2 is FYNNEI in the germline V gene. The V gene lost 3 bases and the J gene lost 3 bases, with 12 bases spanning the gap. The CDR3 sequence is 14 residues long. The CDR3 spells CASSEAPEDYEQYF. CDR3 DNA sequence: TGTGCCAGCAGTGAGGCCCCAGAAGACTACGAGCAGTACTTC.

The chain links TRBV5-1 to TRBJ2-5, with D possibly being TRBD2 (5 bases). CDR1 and CDR2 (germline): SGHRS, YFSETQ. The CDR3 consists of 16 residues. V lost 4 bases and J lost 4, with 20 bases in between. CDR3 DNA sequence: TGCGCCAGCAGCGTCTTAGGAGGCGGCGCCGGAGAGACCCAGTACTTC. Translation: CASSVLGGGAGETQYF.

This clone occurred a few times. The rearrangement links TRBV28 to TRBJ1-2; 7 bases are shared with TRBD1. The CDR3 runs 14 residues. Germline loops: CDR1 MDHEN, CDR2 SYDVKM. Trimming cost V 5 bases and J 5 bases; bases outside gene matches: 8. DNA for the CDR3: TGTGCCAGCAGTGGACAGGCCTTTGGGTATGGCTACACCTTC. It translates to CASSGQAFGYGYTF.